This entry lists 25 T cell receptor beta chains sequenced from one sample in a study of cytotoxic CD8 clonotypes in ibrutinib-treated CLL. Assay used: immunoSEQ multiplex PCR; TCRdb lists only in-frame clones, some missing. Among about 270,000 clones, less than 85% were seen once, and the ten largest hold approximately 5.6%. The sample here was PBMCs, taken at disease progression, from a patient treated with ibrutinib. These receptors all come from a human donor with chronic lymphocytic leukemia.

The chain is built from TRBV28 and TRBJ2-7; TRBD2 aligns across 7 bases. This CDR3 comprises 16 residues. V lost 2 bases, J lost 1 base, and 8 bases stayed unmatched. Germline V gene lookup returns CDR1 MDHEN and CDR2 SYDVKM. CDR3 DNA: TGTGCCAGCAGTTTAGCGGGAGTAGTAAGGTCCTACGAGCAGTACTTC. Protein product: CASSLAGVVRSYEQYF.

This chain links TRBV19 with TRBJ2-5; weak D call: TRBD1 (5 bases). V lost 1 base and J 5 bases, leaving 8 bases between the germline ends. The CDR3 loop spans 13 amino acids. Germline V CDR1 and CDR2: LNHDA, SQIVND (reference sequence). The chain's CDR3 is CASSIAWGETQYF. The CDR3, as DNA: TGTGCCAGTAGTATAGCTTGGGGCGAGACCCAGTACTTC.

In its sample, this clone was seen a few times. The rearrangement joins TRBV6-1 to TRBJ1-5, with TRBD1 as a possible D gene (6 bases). V was shortened by 8 bases and J by 3 bases, with 11 bases between the two germline ends. Germline lookup yields CDR1 MNHNS and CDR2 SASEGT. The CDR3 is 13 amino acids. The CDR3 DNA is TGTGCCAGCGGACAGTTCCACAATCAGCCCCAGCATTTT. It specifies CASGQFHNQPQHF.

The J gene is TRBJ1-6, the V gene TRBV4-1; D gene ambiguous. The CDR3 covers 16 residues. In germline, CDR1 is MGHRA, CDR2 YSYEKL. V was cut by 0 bases and J by 4 bases, with 10 bases left in between. CDR3 sequence (DNA): TGCGCCAGCAGCCAAGACCCAGACTTGTATAATTCACCCCTCCACTTT. Translation: CASSQDPDLYNSPLHF.

The sample holds a few counts of this clone. Written as DNA, the CDR3 is TGTGCCAGCAGCTTACAGTCACAGGGACTAACTAACTATGGCTACACCTTC. This sequence encodes CASSLQSQGLTNYGYTF. The chain uses TRBV7-6 and TRBJ1-2; D perhaps matches TRBD1 (6 bases). CDR3 length: 17 amino acids. V was cut by 2 bases and J by 0 bases, with 16 bases left in between. CDR1 and CDR2 (germline): SGHVS, FNYEAQ.

The J gene is TRBJ2-3, the V gene TRBV5-6; D is possibly TRBD1 (6 bases). V was clipped by 3 bases and J by 5 bases, with 22 bases between them. Germline V gene lookup returns CDR1 SGHDT and CDR2 YYEEEE. The CDR3 runs to 17 residues. CDR3 DNA: TGTGCCAGCAGCTCGGTTGTGTTAGGACAGCATGGAGATACGCAGTATTTT. The encoded protein is CASSSVVLGQHGDTQYF. Drawing the rest from reference TRBV5-6 and TRBJ2-3, the complete variable domain is DAGVTQSPTHLIKTRGQQVTLRCSPKSGHDTVSWYQQALGQGPQFIFQYYEEEERQRGNFPDRFSGHQFPNYSSELNVNALLLGDSALYLCASSSVVLGQHGDTQYFGPGTRLTVL.

This clone was observed a few times. The V call is TRBV27, the J call TRBJ1-5, with a tentative D call TRBD1 (5 bases). Per the germline V gene, CDR1 is MNHEY and CDR2 is SMNVEV (reference sequence). Trimming shortened V by 4 bases and J by 5 bases, and 12 bases separated the two germline ends. This CDR3 spans 14 amino acids. The CDR3: CASSSTGGDQPQHF. In DNA, the CDR3 is TGTGCCAGCAGTTCTACGGGAGGGGATCAGCCCCAGCATTTT.

The rearrangement uses TRBV5-6 and TRBJ2-1; possibly TRBD2 for D (6 bases). V lost 2 bases and J lost 5, with 11 bases in between. The CDR3 extends over 14 amino acids. Germline CDR1 and CDR2: SGHDT and YYEEEE. The CDR3: CASSFLRGNNEQFF. In DNA form, the CDR3 reads TGTGCCAGCAGCTTTCTCCGCGGGAACAATGAGCAGTTCTTC.

CDR3 sequence reads: CASSAEVGGQYF. In nucleotides, the CDR3 is TGTGCCAGCAGCGCAGAGGTGGGAGGGCAGTACTTC. This chain links TRBV7-2 with TRBJ2-7; perhaps TRBD2 as D (6 bases). Trimming shortened V by 5 bases and J by 9 bases, and 14 bases separated the two germline ends. The germline gives CDR1 SGHTA, CDR2 FQGNSA. The CDR3 covers 12 residues.

The CDR3 sequence: CASSFIGTGPPDTQYF. CDR3 bases: TGTGCCAGCAGCTTTATCGGGACTGGACCCCCAGATACGCAGTATTTT. This chain uses TRBV7-2 with TRBJ2-3, with D possibly being TRBD2 (6 bases). CDR1 and CDR2 from the germline V gene are SGHTA and FQGNSA. The germline V and J ends were trimmed by 3 bases and 4 bases, with 17 bases remaining between them. CDR3 size: 16 residues.

The J gene is TRBJ1-3, the V gene TRBV10-3, with a weak D call TRBD1 (5 bases). Germline CDR1 reads ENHRY; CDR2 reads SYGVKD. This CDR3 has 12 amino acids. Trimming left V 5 bases short and J 4 bases short, with 6 bases between. The CDR3 nucleotides read TGTGCCATCAGTACAGGCGGAAACACCATATATTTT. It yields the protein CAISTGGNTIYF.

This clone came up a few times. The chain combines TRBV6-1 with TRBJ1-5, with a weak D call TRBD1 (5 bases). Looked up from germline, CDR1 is MNHNS and CDR2 is SASEGT. Trimming pared 4 bases from V and 9 bases from J, leaving 7 bases between. This CDR3 contains 11 residues. CDR3 residues: CASSGGRPQHF. The CDR3 DNA sequence: TGTGCCAGCAGTGGGGGGAGGCCCCAGCATTTT.

This clone was seen a handful of times. V usage is TRBV29-1 and J usage is TRBJ1-1; the D is unclear. The CDR3 sequence is 11 residues long. Germline values: CDR1 SQVTM, CDR2 ANQGSEA. V lost 3 bases and J lost 2, with 4 bases in between. The CDR3 reads CSVDGNTEAFF. CDR3 DNA sequence: TGCAGCGTTGACGGAAACACTGAAGCTTTCTTT. Using reference TRBV29-1 and TRBJ1-1 for the parts outside the CDR3, the full variable domain is SAVISQKPSRDICQRGTSLTIQCQVDSQVTMMFWYRQQPGQSLTLIATANQGSEATYESGFVIDKFPISRPNLTFSTLTVSNMSPEDSSIYLCSVDGNTEAFFGQGTRLTVV.

This chain uses TRBV7-6 with TRBJ1-5; no definite D call. CDR3 length: 13 residues. V lost 6 bases and J 7 bases, leaving 13 bases between the germline ends. Looked up from germline, CDR1 is SGHVS and CDR2 is FNYEAQ. CDR3 DNA: TGTGCCAGCAGTTTTGGGAGAGAACAGCCCCAGCATTTT. Protein sequence: CASSFGREQPQHF.

The V gene is TRBV7-9, the J gene TRBJ2-2, with 9 positions matching TRBD1. This CDR3 spans 16 amino acids. With V trimmed by 7 bases and J by 4 bases, 10 bases remained unmatched. The germline gives CDR1 SEHNR, CDR2 FQNEAQ (reference sequence). The CDR3 bases are TGTGCCAGCATCCGCCGACAGGGGGTCAGCACCGGGGAGCTGTTTTTT. It encodes CASIRRQGVSTGELFF.

This clone was recorded once. The chain joins TRBV6-5 to TRBJ2-3; a possible D gene is TRBD1 (6 bases). The V gene's germline CDR1 is MNHEY and CDR2 SVGAGI. This CDR3 is built from 12 residues. The ends were cut back, 8 bases at V and 3 bases at J, with 9 bases in the middle. The CDR3: CASRQGTDTQYF. In DNA form, the CDR3 reads TGTGCCAGCCGGCAGGGGACAGATACGCAGTATTTT.

The chain uses TRBV29-1 and TRBJ2-5; D may be TRBD1 (5 bases). The CDR3 is 13 amino acids. The V and J ends lost 4 bases and 0 bases respectively, with 9 bases between them. Germline V gene sequence: CDR1 SQVTM, CDR2 ANQGSEA. The CDR3 DNA follows: TGCAGCGTTGGACAGACATACCAAGAGACCCAGTACTTC. Its translation is CSVGQTYQETQYF.

The CDR3 reads CASSQTGVLYF. The CDR3 DNA sequence: TGCGCCAGCAGCCAAACAGGGGTTTTATATTTT. V and J are TRBV4-1 and TRBJ1-3, with TRBD1 identical over 7 bases. Germline CDR1 reads MGHRA; CDR2 reads YSYEKL. The CDR3 has 11 residues. Losses at the gene ends were 2 bases for V and 14 bases for J; bases not matched to a gene: 3.

The rearrangement links TRBV5-6 to TRBJ2-7; D is unresolved. There are 15 residues in the CDR3. Germline assignment: CDR1 SGHDT and CDR2 YYEEEE. Between the trimmed V and J ends, which lost 0 bases and 6 bases, there was a span of 16 bases. The CDR3 sequence is CASSLEGIGRPEQYF. CDR3 coding DNA: TGTGCCAGCAGCTTGGAAGGGATAGGACGGCCCGAGCAGTACTTC.

The genes are TRBV5-4 and TRBJ2-3; 8 nucleotides line up with TRBD2. This CDR3 region has 14 residues. Trimming cost V 2 bases and J 5 bases; bases outside gene matches: 4. The V gene's germline CDR1 is SGHNT and CDR2 YYREEE (reference sequence). The CDR3: CASSLLLAVDTQYF. DNA of the CDR3: TGTGCCAGCAGCTTATTACTAGCGGTAGATACGCAGTATTTT.

The chain combines TRBV25-1 with TRBJ2-7; 12 bases are shared with TRBD2. The CDR3 sequence is 13 residues long. V lost 6 bases and J lost 3; bases outside the gene matches: 0. CDR1 is MGHDK and CDR2 is SYGVNS in the germline V gene. The CDR3 region has the DNA TGTGCCAGCAGGACTAGCGGGGGCTACGAGCAGTACTTC. Amino acid sequence: CASRTSGGYEQYF.

CDR3 nucleotides: TGCGCCAGCAGCCAAGTCGAGAGGGGGCGGGATGGCTACACCTTC. Translation: CASSQVERGRDGYTF. The chain carries TRBV4-1 and TRBJ1-2, with 7 bases aligning to TRBD1. Looked up from germline, CDR1 is MGHRA and CDR2 is YSYEKL. The CDR3 loop spans 15 amino acids. Unmatched junction bases numbered 8, after V lost 1 base and J lost 6 bases.

The chain carries TRBV2 and TRBJ1-5; possible D gene TRBD1, 6 bases. CDR1 SNHLY and CDR2 FYNNEI come from the germline V gene. The CDR3 length is 14 residues. Trimming removed 3 bases at V and 5 bases at J, with 11 bases between. The CDR3 DNA sequence: TGTGCCAGCAGTGAGGTTCAGGGGTATCAGCCCCAGCATTTT. Its protein is CASSEVQGYQPQHF.

This sequence joins TRBV29-1 and TRBJ2-1; D possibly matches TRBD1 or TRBD2 (5 bases each). Trimming shortened V by 5 bases and J by 4 bases, and 18 bases separated the two germline ends. Germline loops: CDR1 SQVTM, CDR2 ANQGSEA. CDR3 length: 15 amino acids. In nucleotides, the CDR3 is TGCAGCGTTAGGGCTATTGGGGGAAAGTACAATGAGCAGTTCTTC. It encodes CSVRAIGGKYNEQFF.

The chain recombines TRBV4-3 with TRBJ2-7; D might be TRBD2 (5 bases). V was clipped by 1 base and J by 3 bases, with 10 bases between them. CDR3 length equals 14 residues. From germline, CDR1 is LGHNA and CDR2 YSLEER. CDR3 in DNA: TGCGCCAGCAGCCAAGGAGGGTCGGGCTACGAGCAGTACTTC. Encoded protein: CASSQGGSGYEQYF.